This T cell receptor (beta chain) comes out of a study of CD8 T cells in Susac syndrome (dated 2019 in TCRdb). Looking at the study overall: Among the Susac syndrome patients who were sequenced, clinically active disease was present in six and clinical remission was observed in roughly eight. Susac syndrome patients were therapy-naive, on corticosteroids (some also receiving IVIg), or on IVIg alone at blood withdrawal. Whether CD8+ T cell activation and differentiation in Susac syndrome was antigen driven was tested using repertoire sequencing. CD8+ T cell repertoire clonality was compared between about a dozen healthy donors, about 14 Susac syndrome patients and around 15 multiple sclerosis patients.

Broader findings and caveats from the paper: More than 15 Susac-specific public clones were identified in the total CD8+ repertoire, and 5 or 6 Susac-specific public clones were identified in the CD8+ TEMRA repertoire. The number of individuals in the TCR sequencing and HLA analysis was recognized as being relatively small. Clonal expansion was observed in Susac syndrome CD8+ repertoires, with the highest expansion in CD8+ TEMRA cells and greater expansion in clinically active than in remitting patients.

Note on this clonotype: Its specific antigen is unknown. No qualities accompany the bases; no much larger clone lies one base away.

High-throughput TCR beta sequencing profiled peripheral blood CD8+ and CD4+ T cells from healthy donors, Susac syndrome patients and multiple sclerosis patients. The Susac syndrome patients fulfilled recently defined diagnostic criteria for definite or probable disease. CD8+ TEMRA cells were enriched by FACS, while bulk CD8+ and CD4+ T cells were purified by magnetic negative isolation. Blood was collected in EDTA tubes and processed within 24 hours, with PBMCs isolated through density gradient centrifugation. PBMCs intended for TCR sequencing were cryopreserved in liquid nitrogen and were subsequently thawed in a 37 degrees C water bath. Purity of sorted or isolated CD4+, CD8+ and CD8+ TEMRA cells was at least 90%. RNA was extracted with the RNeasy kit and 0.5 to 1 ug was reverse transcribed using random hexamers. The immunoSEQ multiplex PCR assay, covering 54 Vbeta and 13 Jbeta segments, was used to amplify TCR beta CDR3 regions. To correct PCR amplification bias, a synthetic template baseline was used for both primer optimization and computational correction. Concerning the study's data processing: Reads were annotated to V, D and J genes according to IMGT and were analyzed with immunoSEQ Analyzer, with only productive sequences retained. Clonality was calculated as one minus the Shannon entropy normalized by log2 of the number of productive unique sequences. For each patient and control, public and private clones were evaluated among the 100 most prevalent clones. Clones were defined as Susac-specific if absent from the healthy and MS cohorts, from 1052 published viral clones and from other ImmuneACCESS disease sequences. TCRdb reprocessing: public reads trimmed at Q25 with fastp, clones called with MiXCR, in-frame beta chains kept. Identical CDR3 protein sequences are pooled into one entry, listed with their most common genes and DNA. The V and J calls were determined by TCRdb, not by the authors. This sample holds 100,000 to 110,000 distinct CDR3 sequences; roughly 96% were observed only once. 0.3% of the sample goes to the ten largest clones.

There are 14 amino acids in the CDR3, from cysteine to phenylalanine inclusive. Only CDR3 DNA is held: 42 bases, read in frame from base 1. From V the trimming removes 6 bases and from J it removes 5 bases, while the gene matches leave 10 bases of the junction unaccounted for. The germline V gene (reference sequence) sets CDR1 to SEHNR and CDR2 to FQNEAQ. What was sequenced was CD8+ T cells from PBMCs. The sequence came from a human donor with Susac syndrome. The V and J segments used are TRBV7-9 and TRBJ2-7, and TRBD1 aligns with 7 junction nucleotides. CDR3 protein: CASRPRQGSHEQYF. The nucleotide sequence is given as TGTGCCAGCAGGCCGCGACAGGGATCCCACGAGCAGTACTTC.